This note documents a single T cell receptor (beta chain) sequence. This clone was observed a single time. The antigen this receptor binds is unknown. There are no base qualities to consult, and no much larger clone falls within one base. The CDR3, from cysteine to phenylalanine, totals 15 residues. Only CDR3 DNA is held: 45 bases, read in frame from base 1. The germline V gene gives CDR1 as MDHEN and CDR2 as SYDVKM. Trimmed from V: 7 bases; trimmed from J: 0 bases; junction bases lacking a gene match: 9. The immunoSEQ Assay, a bias-controlled multiplex PCR, was used to amplify TCRbeta CDR3 regions from genomic DNA. On the study's bioinformatics: Within the assay, amplification of reference gene primers was used to estimate how many nucleated cells each sample contained. To quantify the absolute abundance of each unique TCRbeta CDR3 rearrangement, sequence reads were collapsed and filtered. Productive Simpson clonality was computed per sample as the square root of Simpson's diversity index over productive rearrangements. As stored in TCRdb, this immuneACCESS dataset retains in-frame rearrangements with V and J assigned. A fraction of the clones does not appear; measured against another copy, unresolved V genes explain less than half of the discrepancy, and the remainder lacks a known reason. From that table come the V and J calls and clone size; the DNA was used to work out D and trimming. This sample comprises 30,000 to 35,000 clones, roughly four fifths of them detected only once. Of the sample, under 50% is held by the ten largest clones.

This sample was included in a study of blood T cell repertoires in COVID-19 (dated by TCRdb to between 2020 and 2021). Study-wide context: Samples covering the acute and convalescent phases of COVID-19 were provided by collaborators in the United States, Italy and Spain. The prospective study material was composed of cDNA or gDNA derived from T cells, B-cell-depleted T cells, or PBMCs. Deeply sampled blood TCRbeta repertoires from subjects exposed to, actively infected with, or recovered from COVID-19 were included in the dataset. The repertoires were made available in a free public database intended to serve as a resource for research on the immune response to SARS-CoV-2. The samples were drawn from two sources: the first 160 participants of the ongoing ImmuneRACE study, and some 1,300 subjects contributed by 6 global collaborators. Nearly every sample came with metadata listing a de-identified subject ID, COVID-19 status, age in years and sex. HLA class I and class II types, where available, came from metadata supplied by the sample provider rather than from assay-based typing. General findings and caveats noted by the study authors: How much clinical and demographic metadata was included differed by source and by participant, and the metadata was provided uncurated.

Collaborating institutions collected whole blood in K2EDTA tubes following their own protocols. For TCRbeta analysis, collaborator samples were shipped as frozen whole blood, as isolated PBMCs, or as DNA extracted from either sample type. The source of this sequence is a man older than 75 with active or convalescent COVID-19. The sequence is built from TRBV28 and TRBJ2-7; 7 bases in between match TRBD1. The sequenced sample was peripheral blood. The sequenced DNA is TGTGCCAGCACCTCTACAGGGGAAAGCTCCTACGAGCAGTACTTC. Its translation reads: CASTSTGESSYEQYF.